This entry describes one TCR beta chain. Which antigen it targets is not known. Qualities for individual bases were not recorded, and no much larger clone is one base off. The data were taken from a study of CD8 T cells in Susac syndrome (dated by TCRdb to about 2019). Concerning the study at large: Whether CD8+ T cell activation and differentiation in Susac syndrome was antigen driven was tested using repertoire sequencing.

Study-level results and caveats: The TCR sequencing and HLA analysis was acknowledged to have included a relatively small number of individuals.

Per the germline V gene, LGHNA is the CDR1 and YSLEER is the CDR2. Relative to germline, V is 4 bases shorter and J is 1 base shorter, with 11 bases between their ends. The CDR3 numbers 15 residues from cysteine through phenylalanine. Solely the CDR3 DNA is kept, with 45 bases framed from the first base. RNA was extracted using the RNeasy kit, and about 0.45 to 1 ug of the RNA was reverse transcribed with random hexamers. The immunoSEQ multiplex PCR assay, which covers 54 Vbeta and 13 Jbeta segments, was used to amplify TCR beta CDR3 regions. PCR amplification bias was corrected by using a synthetic template baseline for primer optimization and computational correction. Per the source publication's procedure: Reads were annotated to V, D and J genes per IMGT and analyzed with immunoSEQ Analyzer, keeping only productive sequences. Clonality was calculated as one minus the Shannon entropy normalized by log2 of the number of productive unique sequences. For each patient and control, public and private clones were evaluated within the 100 most prevalent clones. Clones were defined as Susac-specific if absent from the healthy and MS cohorts, from more than 900 published viral clones and from other ImmuneACCESS disease sequences. Using fastp at Q25 and MiXCR, TCRdb reprocessed the public reads and kept productive beta chains. When rows share a CDR3 protein, they turn into one entry using the most common DNA and genes. The V and J calls here are based on TCRdb, not the publication. The sample has roughly 200,000 distinct CDR3 sequences on record, about 95% of them singletons. The ten largest clones represent 0.1% of the sample.

Peripheral blood CD8+ and CD4+ T cells from healthy donors, Susac syndrome patients and multiple sclerosis patients were profiled using high-throughput TCR beta sequencing. The healthy donors served as controls matched for age and sex. Bulk CD8+ and CD4+ T cells were purified by magnetic negative isolation, while CD8+ TEMRA cells were enriched using FACS. Blood was drawn into EDTA tubes, processed within 24 hours, and PBMCs were isolated by density gradient centrifugation. PBMCs intended for TCR sequencing were frozen in liquid nitrogen and were later thawed in a 37 degrees C water bath. A purity of at least 90% was achieved for sorted or isolated CD4+, CD8+ and CD8+ TEMRA cells.

This sequence was found in a human donor in good health. Sequenced: CD4+ T cells from PBMCs. The rearrangement joined TRBV4-3 to TRBJ1-3; there is no confident call for the D gene. The CDR3 region reads CASSLVRGSGNTIYF. The nucleotide sequence reads TGCGCCAGCAGCCTAGTTAGAGGGTCTGGAAACACCATATATTTT.